The source of this T cell receptor (beta chain) is a study of OX40 agonist ivuxolimab in advanced cancers. In terms of the full investigation: Ivuxolimab, which targeted the costimulatory receptor OX40 (CD134), was an agonistic, fully human IgG2 monoclonal antibody. Intravenous ivuxolimab was administered to patients every 2 weeks at six dose levels: 0.01, 0.1, 0.3, 1.5, 3 and 10 mg/kg. Of the approximately 50 dose-escalation patients, hepatocellular carcinoma was present in around 20, melanoma in approximately 15, renal cell carcinoma in 9 and head and neck cancer in 9. In the dose-escalation cohort, about four fifths of patients were male, and the mean age was roughly 60 years with a range of roughly 20 to 79. Prior anti-PD-1, anti-PD-L1 or anti-CTLA-4 therapy was permitted, and checkpoint inhibitors had been received by 30% to 40% of dose-escalation patients. Partial responses were achieved by three dose-escalation patients, of whom one had hepatocellular carcinoma and two had cutaneous melanoma. The purpose of peripheral TCRbeta sequencing was to test whether ivuxolimab changed TCR sequence diversity and led to clonal T-cell expansion. The paper reports the monotherapy dose-escalation portion (N of about 56 patients) of the phase I ivuxolimab trial.

On this clone: Its antigen remains undetermined. Base qualities are not recorded, but no much larger clone differs from it by a single base.

The investigation overall reported the following: After ivuxolimab, CD8+ T cells had more expanded clones than CD4+ T cells on average. Antigen specificity was not determined for the clonally expanded peripheral T cells. In the 0.1-3.0 mg/kg groups, partial responders had among the lowest normalized peripheral clonal expansion, particularly in CD8+ T cells. Low levels of normalized T-cell clonal expansion were also seen in some patients who did not respond. At doses of 0.1 to 3.0 mg/kg, clonal expansion of both CD4+ and CD8+ blood T cells was observed from baseline to week 6.

The trial excluded patients who had a history of autoimmune disease or were on systemic immunosuppression. Peripheral blood for TCR sequencing was collected from all dose cohorts at baseline, on cycle 4 day 1, and on cycle 7 day 1. The samples were taken from a phase I, first-in-human, multicenter, open-label dose-escalation trial of ivuxolimab. Adults with locally advanced or metastatic melanoma, renal cell carcinoma, hepatocellular carcinoma or head and neck squamous cell carcinoma were enrolled in the trial. CD4+ and CD8+ T cells were sorted separately from peripheral blood before TCR sequencing. The CDR3 contains 17 residues, cysteine and phenylalanine counted. The entry retains the CDR3 DNA only, 51 bases that are in frame from base 1. Genomic DNA was extracted from sorted cells for sequencing of the TCRbeta CDR3 region. The immunoSEQ Assay was used for sequencing of TCRbeta CDR3 regions. TCRdb's version of the immuneACCESS table is confined to in-frame rearrangements and falls short of the full clone set. An unresolved V gene accounts for under half of the shortfall where checked; the remainder is of unknown origin. The sample records around 60,000 clones, 84% of which are singletons. Over 2% of the sample rests with the top ten.

Recombination joined TRBV12-2 with TRBJ1-3; the D call of TRBD1 is as the table states it, not checked on the DNA. TRBV12-2 represents a pseudogene. This receptor was taken from an adult with an advanced solid tumor such as melanoma, head and neck, liver or kidney cancer. The sample was CD4+ or CD8+ T cells sorted from blood, taken in a trial of the OX40 agonist ivuxolimab. The CDR3 region reads CASHIRDSDYSGNTIYF. The sequence in DNA is TGTGCAAGTCACATTAGGGACAGCGACTACTCTGGAAACACCATATATTTT.